The 22 T cell receptor beta chains below come from one sample, sequenced in a study of PD-L1 blockade in urothelial cancer. Libraries were prepared by immunoSEQ multiplex PCR; TCRdb keeps only in-frame clonotypes and omits some of them. In the table there are approximately 55,000 clones, roughly 84% of which are singletons. Time point described: pretreatment peripheral blood. The material sequenced was PBMCs, taken around atezolizumab (anti-PD-L1) treatment. Every receptor here comes from a man aged 55 to 70 with urothelial cancer.

This sequence joins TRBV6-6 and TRBJ2-5, with 7 nucleotides matching TRBD2. The CDR3 consists of 15 residues. V lost 3 bases to trimming and J lost 3 bases; unmatched junction nucleotides: 7. Germline CDR1 and CDR2: MNHNY and SVGAGI (reference sequence). For the CDR3, the DNA is TGTGCCAGCAGTTATGAAGCCCGGGGGGAAGAGACCCAGTACTTC. Residues: CASSYEARGEETQYF.

This clone came up a few times. V gene TRBV6-5 combines with J gene TRBJ1-1; TRBD1 might be the D (6 bases). CDR3 length equals 13 residues. The germline gives CDR1 MNHEY, CDR2 SVGAGI. The V end was cut by 6 bases, the J end by 4 bases, with 12 bases between. The CDR3 DNA reads as TGTGCCAGCAGACTCACAGGGCTCACTGAAGCTTTCTTT. Translating gives CASRLTGLTEAFF.

This clone was detected only a few times. The J gene is TRBJ2-7, the V gene TRBV30; 8 positions match TRBD2. This CDR3 comprises 13 residues. CDR1 and CDR2 (germline): GTSNPN, SVGIG (reference sequence). V trimming: 4 bases; J trimming: 5 bases; junction bases outside the gene matches: 7. The CDR3 sequence: CAWKVAGRHEQYF. CDR3 DNA sequence: TGTGCCTGGAAGGTAGCGGGAAGGCACGAGCAGTACTTC.

The rearrangement uses TRBV5-5 and TRBJ1-6; 11 positions match TRBD1. The J segment lost 8 bases and the V segment lost 3 bases, leaving 10 bases of the junction unmatched. Germline V gives CDR1 SGHKS, CDR2 YYEKEE (reference sequence). The CDR3 consists of 17 residues. The CDR3 loop is CASSSIAGTGGYSPLHF. CDR3 in DNA: TGTGCCAGCAGCTCGATTGCCGGGACAGGGGGATATTCACCCCTCCACTTT.

The V gene is TRBV30, the J gene TRBJ1-6, with TRBD1 identical over 7 bases. Germline CDR1 GTSNPN, CDR2 SVGIG (reference sequence). J gave up 10 bases and V 3 bases, and 6 bases lay outside the gene matches. The CDR3 is 13 amino acids. The CDR3 DNA is TGTGCCTGGAGAAGGGACAGCGTATCACCCCTCCACTTT. Encoded protein: CAWRRDSVSPLHF. Looking up the rest from reference TRBV30 and TRBJ1-6 gives the full variable domain: SQTIHQWPATLVQPVGSPLSLECTVEGTSNPNLYWYRQAAGRGLQLLFYSVGIGQISSEVPQNLSASRPQDRQFILSSKKLLLSDSGFYLCAWRRDSVSPLHFGNGTRLTVT.

The gene calls are TRBV29-1 and TRBJ2-3, with TRBD2 matching 11 bases. This CDR3 is 14 amino acids long. V shed 7 bases, J shed 4 bases, and the junction held 7 bases outside the gene matches. Germline V gene lookup returns CDR1 SQVTM and CDR2 ANQGSEA. CDR3 loop: CSARTSGFADTQYF. For the CDR3, the DNA is TGCAGCGCGAGGACTAGCGGGTTCGCAGATACGCAGTATTTT.

The chain employs TRBV5-1 and TRBJ2-2; D not certain. CDR3 size: 15 residues. Trimming cost V 4 bases and J 0 bases, with 10 bases left between them. Looked up from germline, CDR1 is SGHRS and CDR2 is YFSETQ. The CDR3 protein is CASSPRTANTGELFF. For the CDR3, the DNA is TGCGCCAGCAGCCCCCGTACGGCGAACACCGGGGAGCTGTTTTTT.

The sample holds a few counts of this clone. The chain carries TRBV10-1 and TRBJ2-7, with TRBD2 matching 12 bases. Germline V lookup: CDR1 WNHNN, CDR2 SYGVQD (reference sequence). The junction had 4 bases not matched to a gene; V was cut back by 4 bases and J by 6 bases. CDR3 length equals 14 residues. The CDR3 DNA reads as TGCGCCAGCAGTGGACTAGCGGGAGCGAGCGAGCAGTACTTC. It yields the protein CASSGLAGASEQYF.

The chain has TRBV5-1 and TRBJ1-4, with D hard to call. V gave up 4 bases and J gave up 0 bases, with 7 bases separating them. This CDR3 has 14 amino acids. The germline CDR1 and CDR2 sequences are SGHRS and YFSETQ. The CDR3 spells CASSPGSTNEKLFF. CDR3 nucleotides: TGCGCCAGCAGCCCGGGTTCAACTAATGAAAAACTGTTTTTT.

V and J are TRBV7-3 and TRBJ2-3, with 7 bases that match TRBD1. This CDR3 is built from 15 residues. Germline values: CDR1 SGHTA, CDR2 FQGTGA. V trimming: 7 bases; J trimming: 1 base; junction bases outside the gene matches: 8. The CDR3 DNA reads TGTGCCAGCACCCGGACAGGCGGAGGCACAGATACGCAGTATTTT. It translates to CASTRTGGGTDTQYF.

This chain joins TRBV6-5 and TRBJ1-4; D may be TRBD1 (5 bases). Germline V gene data show CDR1 as MNHEY and CDR2 as SVGAGI. The ends were cut back, 6 bases at V and 8 bases at J, with 13 bases in the middle. CDR3 length: 13 residues. Here the CDR3 DNA reads TGTGCCAGCAGGTTGCAGGGTGGGGAAAAACTGTTTTTT. It yields the protein CASRLQGGEKLFF.

The chain has TRBV5-1 and TRBJ2-1, with 10 bases lining up with TRBD1. The CDR3 is 15 residues long. J was trimmed by 8 bases and V by 4 bases; bases with no gene match: 9. Germline CDR1 and CDR2: SGHRS and YFSETQ. CDR3 sequence (DNA): TGCGCCAGCAGCCCTAGGGGACAGGGGAATTATGAGCAGTTCTTC. This gives the protein CASSPRGQGNYEQFF.

V gene TRBV5-1 combines with J gene TRBJ2-1, with D possibly being TRBD2 (5 bases). Per the germline V gene, CDR1 is SGHRS and CDR2 is YFSETQ. V was clipped by 7 bases and J by 0 bases, with 14 bases between them. The CDR3 is 15 amino acids. CDR3 sequence (DNA): TGCGCCAGCGCACGGGAATTAGCCTCCTACAATGAGCAGTTCTTC. Translating it yields CASARELASYNEQFF.

As concerns this clone: The junction departs from germline at one end; a sequencing error may be responsible. This specimen includes other DNA sequences encoding the same CDR3. V and J are TRBV2 and TRBJ2-2; the D gene is possibly TRBD2 (5 bases). CDR3 length: 13 residues. Germline CDR1 is SNHLY and CDR2 is FYNNEI. The CDR3 protein is CASSPRSTGELFF. The DNA for the CDR3 is TGTGCCAGCTCTCCTAGATCAACCGGGGAACTGTTTTTT.

This chain uses TRBV18 with TRBJ1-2; D is possibly TRBD1 (6 bases). The V gene's germline CDR1 is KGHSH and CDR2 LQKENI. V shed 3 bases and J shed 4 bases, with 12 bases lying between them. This CDR3 region has 14 residues. CDR3 DNA sequence: TGTGCCAGCTCACCCGAAACAGGGTCCTATGGCTACACCTTC. The encoded protein is CASSPETGSYGYTF.

V is TRBV27 and J is TRBJ2-7; possible D gene TRBD1, 6 bases. The CDR3 sequence is 14 residues long. CDR1 is MNHEY, CDR2 SMNVEV, per germline (reference sequence). V gave up 3 bases and J gave up 0 bases, with 9 bases separating them. The CDR3 loop reads CASSFQGSSYEQYF. The CDR3 nucleotides are TGTGCCAGCAGTTTTCAGGGGAGCTCCTACGAGCAGTACTTC.

The chain recombines TRBV29-1 with TRBJ1-2, with D perhaps TRBD1 (6 bases). Trimming stripped 6 bases from V and 4 bases from J, with 24 bases between. The germline V gene has CDR1 SQVTM and CDR2 ANQGSEA. The CDR3 totals 16 residues. CDR3 residues: CSVDENLKTGPYGYTF. The CDR3 DNA sequence: TGCAGCGTCGACGAGAATCTTAAGACAGGACCCTATGGCTACACCTTC.

This clone has only one observation. The rearrangement joins TRBV6-5 to TRBJ2-7; tentative D call: TRBD2 (6 bases). The CDR3 sequence is 16 residues long. Germline CDR1 is MNHEY and CDR2 is SVGAGI. V lost 4 bases, J lost 1 base, and 17 bases lay in between. CDR3 protein: CASSSGQQRASYEQYF. For the CDR3, the DNA is TGTGCCAGCAGTTCCGGACAACAGCGGGCTTCCTACGAGCAGTACTTC.

This clone is a singleton in its sample. V gene TRBV5-1 combines with J gene TRBJ1-1; possibly TRBD1 for D (5 bases). The CDR3 has 14 amino acids. Germline V gene data show CDR1 as SGHRS and CDR2 as YFSETQ. V was clipped by 3 bases and J by 5 bases, with 14 bases between them. Here the CDR3 reads CASSSMTANTEAFF. DNA for the CDR3: TGCGCCAGCAGCTCTATGACAGCGAATACTGAAGCTTTCTTT.

This chain connects TRBV4-1 to TRBJ1-2; maybe TRBD1 (5 bases). Trimming took 0 bases from V and 9 from J, leaving 11 bases between them. This CDR3 has 13 residues. Germline values: CDR1 MGHRA, CDR2 YSYEKL. CDR3 nucleotide sequence: TGCGCCAGCAGCCAAGATTTCAGGGTACGCTACACCTTC. Translated: CASSQDFRVRYTF.

The chain carries TRBV30 and TRBJ1-5, with D possibly TRBD1 on 5 matching bases. Trimming removed 4 bases from V and 8 bases from J, with 15 bases in between. The CDR3 extends over 13 amino acids. The germline V gene has CDR1 GTSNPN and CDR2 SVGIG (reference sequence). The CDR3 sequence is CAWNRQSMEPQHF. In DNA form, the CDR3 reads TGTGCCTGGAATAGACAGTCTATGGAGCCCCAGCATTTT.

The chain recombines TRBV5-1 with TRBJ2-3; D is ambiguous. The CDR3 is 14 amino acids. Trimming took off 6 bases at V and 0 bases at J, with 11 bases between the two ends. CDR1 and CDR2 (germline): SGHRS, YFSETQ. The CDR3 reads CASTRGGSTDTQYF. CDR3 DNA sequence: TGCGCCAGCACCCGCGGCGGAAGCACAGATACGCAGTATTTT. Together with reference TRBV5-1 and TRBJ2-3, the CDR3 gives the full variable domain: KAGVTQTPRYLIKTRGQQVTLSCSPISGHRSVSWYQQTPGQGLQFLFEYFSETQRNKGNFPGRFSGRQFSNSRSEMNVSTLELGDSALYLCASTRGGSTDTQYFGPGTRLTVL.